The entry that follows covers one TCR beta chain sequence. The data are from a study of blood T cell repertoires in COVID-19. Across the study: PBMCs, B-cell-depleted T cells, or T cells were the source of the cDNA or gDNA that made up the material.

Germline loops: CDR1 SGHNT, CDR2 YYREEE (reference sequence). The ends were cut back, 2 bases at V and 0 bases at J, with 8 bases in the middle. The CDR3 consists of 14 residues. The repertoire was sequenced with immunoSEQ multiplex PCR; TCRdb's copy has only in-frame clones and lacks some. The table includes approximately 52,000 clones, approximately 84% detected once. The V call is TRBV5-4, the J call TRBJ1-1, with D uncertain. The receptor was isolated from a human donor with active COVID-19. The donor label of this sample is uncertain. The sequencing sample was made of peripheral blood. DNA of the CDR3: TGTGCCAGCAGCTTTTACACCCTGAACACTGAAGCTTTCTTT. It translates to CASSFYTLNTEAFF.